This is a list of T cell receptor beta chains from one sample in a study of blood T cell repertoires in COVID-19. Assay: immunoSEQ multiplex PCR; the TCRdb copy retains only in-frame clones and omits some. This table has around 240,000 clones, approximately 85% appearing once. Sample: PBMCs or T cells enriched from blood (not recorded which). The receptor set was obtained from a woman between 50 and 59 years old who had recovered from COVID-19. Both conserved end residues are part of each CDR3. A D gene is named only where the DNA matches it firmly. Clone size appears in some rows only: once, few, many, or a class for an expanded clone.

>TRBJ2-5|NA|NA|TRBV5-1
TGCGCCAGCAGCTTGGCACTAGGAGAGACCCAGTACTTC
CASSLALGETQYF
>TRBJ2-7|TRBD1|once|TRBV27
TGTGCCAGCAGTTTAGGCGGGACAGGGAGCTCCTACGAGCAGTACTTC
CASSLGGTGSSYEQYF
>TRBJ2-5|TRBD1|few|TRBV18
TGTGCCAGCTCTCGACAGGGACAGGGGAAAGAGACCCAGTACTTC
CASSRQGQGKETQYF
>TRBJ2-3|TRBD2|once|TRBV5-6
TGTGCCCTCTCCCGGGGGGGCGTAACAGATACGCAGTATTTT
CALSRGGVTDTQYF
>TRBJ2-7|TRBD2|once|TRBV7-2
TGTGCCACCAGGGTTGCGGGAGGTCTCTACGAGCAGTACTTC
CATRVAGGLYEQYF
>TRBJ2-3|NA|NA|TRBV2
TGTGCCAGCAGTAGGACTAGTGGGGGCCCAGATACGCAGTATTTT
CASSRTSGGPDTQYF
>TRBJ2-1|NA|NA|TRBV4-2
TGTGCCAGCAGCCAAGAGCTGGGGGCGGTTTACAATGAGCAGTTCTTC
CASSQELGAVYNEQFF
>TRBJ2-1|TRBD1|NA|TRBV7-9
TGTGCCAGCAGCCCAAACGGACAGGGGTTGGGTGAGCAGTTCTTC
CASSPNGQGLGEQFF
>TRBJ1-1|NA|once|TRBV29-1
TGCAGCGTTGACGGGAGGAACACTGAAGCTTTCTTT
CSVDGRNTEAFF
>TRBJ2-2|NA|NA|TRBV9
TGTGCCAGCAGCGTAGATGGAGGGAGCGGGGAGCTGTTTTTT
CASSVDGGSGELFF
>TRBJ2-7|NA|NA|TRBV6-1
TGTGCCAGCAGGGAATCACAGGTTTTACCTACCTACGAGCAGTACTTC
CASRESQVLPTYEQYF
>TRBJ2-1|TRBD2|once|TRBV15
TGTGCCACCTCTAGCGGGAGATTCTACAATGAGCAGTTCTTC
CATSSGRFYNEQFF
>TRBJ2-2|TRBD2|NA|TRBV7-2
TGTGCCAGCAGCTTAGTCGGGGGACTAGCGGGATCCGGGGAGCTGTTTTTT
CASSLVGGLAGSGELFF
>TRBJ2-7|NA|once|TRBV29-1
TGCAGAAAAAAGGGGAGGACCTACGAGCAGTACTTC
CRKKGRTYEQYF
>TRBJ1-6|NA|NA|TRBV6-5
TGTGCCAGCAGCCCAGAATTGTATAATTCACCCCTCCACTTT
CASSPELYNSPLHF
>TRBJ1-1|NA|NA|TRBV5-6
TGTGCCAGCAGTCGGAGGGGTGTGAAAGCTTTCTTT
CASSRRGVKAFF
>TRBJ2-7|NA|few|TRBV12-3/TRBV12-4
TGTGCCAGCACCCTGGACAGCTCCTACGAGCAGTACTTC
CASTLDSSYEQYF
>TRBJ1-1|NA|NA|TRBV3-1/TRBV3-2
TGTGCCAGCAGCCAAGAGGTTACGCGGGGGACTGAAGCTTTCTTT
CASSQEVTRGTEAFF
>TRBJ2-5|NA|few|TRBV2
TGTGCCAGCAGTGTCAGCGGAGCGCAAGAGACCCAGTACTTC
CASSVSGAQETQYF